This T cell receptor (beta chain) was identified during a study of neurological immune-mediated disorders. Overall study results and limits: Expanded clones shared no identical CDR3 amino acid sequences across subjects, which suggested private TCR-beta repertoires in all groups.

MiXCR, run by TCRdb on the 5' RACE reads, gives a single entry per CDR3 protein. The sample holds tens of thousands of distinct CDR3 sequences, roughly 15% seen once. Germline V lookup: CDR1 WSHSY, CDR2 SAAADI. V was clipped by 1 base and J by 5 bases; unmatched bases: 3. This CDR3 is 14 amino acids long. Time point meaning: longitudinal time-point 1 (baseline). This clonotype appeared many times. Antigen unknown. The V call is TRBV10-2, the J call TRBJ2-7; 9 nucleotides agree with TRBD2. This clonotype was sampled from a female donor with HTLV-1-associated myelopathy (HAM/TSP). The sequencing sample was made of PBMCs. The CDR3 DNA is TGCGCCAGCAGTGAGTTGCGGGGGGGAAACGAGCAGTACTTC. Translation: CASSELRGGNEQYF.